The T cell receptor beta chain described here comes from a study of cytomegalovirus exposure and HLA in healthy donors. Regarding the study as a whole: Cytomegalovirus status was reportedly diagnosed by the classifier with high sensitivity and specificity. Most TCR sequences showed up rarely, but some public TCRs showed up in many donors.

Using immunoSEQ multiplex PCR, the repertoire was profiled, and TCRdb retains in-frame clones only, with some absent. The sample includes 260,000 or so clones, roughly 90% of them seen just once. CDR3 length equals 13 residues. V lost 1 base, J lost 10 bases, and 4 bases stayed unmatched. Germline V gene lookup returns CDR1 MDHEN and CDR2 SYDVKM. As regards this clone: Its antigen is currently unknown.

The donors were part of the roughly 120-subject validation cohort, which stood apart from the 666-subject first cohort. This TCR was recovered from a woman aged 18-29 years in good health and CMV-seronegative. This rearrangement joins TRBV28 to TRBJ1-1, with 9 bases fitting TRBD1. Sequencing used PBMCs. CDR3 sequence: CASSLSLDRGAFF. As DNA, the CDR3 is TGTGCCAGCAGTTTATCCTTGGACAGGGGAGCTTTCTTT. Together with reference TRBV28 and TRBJ1-1, the CDR3 gives the full variable domain: DVKVTQSSRYLVKRTGEKVFLECVQDMDHENMFWYRQDPGLGLRLIYFSYDVKMKEKGDIPEGYSVSREKKERFSLILESASTNQTSMYLCASSLSLDRGAFFGQGTRLTVV.